Following are 9 T cell receptor beta chains from one sample sequenced in a study of graft-versus-host responses after intestinal transplantation. Clones were read by immunoSEQ multiplex PCR, and TCRdb kept only the in-frame ones, dropping some. The profile covers tens of thousands of clones, with roughly 80% appearing a single time and around 0.48% taken by the ten largest. These receptors have no identified antigens. Sequenced here: unstimulated CD4+ T cells sorted from spleen or lymph node cells, sampled before transplant. These receptors all come from a human donor who was the organ donor for an intestinal transplant.

The chain has TRBV10-2 and TRBJ1-1; D gene uncertain. The V end was cut by 8 bases, the J end by 3 bases, with 7 bases between. CDR1 and CDR2 (germline): WSHSY, SAAADI. The CDR3 is 11 residues long. CDR3 in DNA: TGCGCCAGCCTCGGTTACACTGAAGCTTTCTTT. It yields the protein CASLGYTEAFF.

The genes are TRBV6-6 and TRBJ1-5; D gene uncertain. Trimming stripped 6 bases from V and 5 bases from J, with 11 bases between. This CDR3 has 13 residues. Germline CDR1 and CDR2: MNHNY and SVGAGI (reference sequence). Written as DNA, the CDR3 is TGTGCCAGCAGCCGCCGGACTGATCAGCCCCAGCATTTT. This translates into CASSRRTDQPQHF.

The chain carries TRBV9 and TRBJ1-6; tentative D call: TRBD1 (5 bases). Germline V CDR1 and CDR2: SGDLS, YYNGEE. The ends were cut back, 1 base at V and 8 bases at J, with 10 bases in the middle. The CDR3 spans 14 residues. In DNA, the CDR3 is TGTGCCAGCAGCGTACAGGGCTCGTATTCACCCCTCCACTTT. It specifies CASSVQGSYSPLHF.

The rearrangement uses TRBV5-1 and TRBJ2-1; possibly TRBD2 for D (6 bases). The CDR3 runs 15 residues. V lost 3 bases and J lost 5, with 15 bases in between. Germline V gene lookup returns CDR1 SGHRS and CDR2 YFSETQ. CDR3 DNA sequence: TGCGCCAGCAGCTCAATAACCGGGAGAAACAATGAGCAGTTCTTC. Protein sequence: CASSSITGRNNEQFF. The whole variable domain, remainder taken from reference TRBV5-1 and TRBJ2-1, is KAGVTQTPRYLIKTRGQQVTLSCSPISGHRSVSWYQQTPGQGLQFLFEYFSETQRNKGNFPGRFSGRQFSNSRSEMNVSTLELGDSALYLCASSSITGRNNEQFFGPGTRLTVL.

This sequence joins TRBV7-9 and TRBJ2-3, with D unclear. The V gene's germline CDR1 is SEHNR and CDR2 FQNEAQ (reference sequence). The CDR3 is 12 amino acids. Trimming took 3 bases from V and 10 from J, leaving 11 bases between them. The CDR3 DNA is TGTGCCAGCAGCTTCCCTAGTCGATCGCAGTATTTT. Translating gives CASSFPSRSQYF.

The V gene is TRBV19, the J gene TRBJ1-1, with D possibly being TRBD1 (6 bases). With 2 bases removed from V and 4 bases from J, the gap between germline ends came to 17 bases. This CDR3 is 16 amino acids long. Germline-derived CDR1 and CDR2 are LNHDA and SQIVND (reference sequence). In DNA form, the CDR3 reads TGTGCCAGTAGTATAATAAAAGGGGGACATATCACTGAAGCTTTCTTT. This gives the protein CASSIIKGGHITEAFF. Supplemented by reference TRBV19 and TRBJ1-1, the full variable domain reads DGGITQSPKYLFRKEGQNVTLSCEQNLNHDAMYWYRQDPGQGLRLIYYSQIVNDFQKGDIAEGYSVSREKKESFPLTVTSAQKNPTAFYLCASSIIKGGHITEAFFGQGTRLTVV.

This chain links TRBV7-8 with TRBJ1-2; 11 positions agree with TRBD1. V was pared by 5 bases and J by 4 bases, with 6 bases of the junction left unmatched. Germline V gives CDR1 SGHVS, CDR2 FQNEAQ. The length of the CDR3 is 15 residues. CDR3 bases: TGTGCCAGCAGCCCACCCGGGACAGGGGGCTATGGCTACACCTTC. It codes for CASSPPGTGGYGYTF.

Details on this clone: The DNA is left out, because the CDR3 cannot be placed on it with certainty; the CDR3 is given as TCRdb lists it. The rearrangement joins TRBV21-1 to TRBJ2-2. TRBV21-1 is a pseudogene locus. The CDR3 is 21 residues long, ends included. The CDR3: CASSKIGAVGGGSLCTGELFF.

The chain employs TRBV19 and TRBJ1-2; D unclear. V lost 4 bases, J lost 6 bases, and 6 bases lay in between. The CDR3 spans 11 residues. Per the germline V gene, CDR1 is LNHDA and CDR2 is SQIVND (reference sequence). Written as DNA, the CDR3 is TGTGCCAGTAGTACCCACGATGGCTACACCTTC. Translation: CASSTHDGYTF.